A single sample is the source of the 18 T cell receptor beta chains below, sequenced in a study of Ad26.COV2.S vaccination and SARS-CoV-2 variants. Using immunoSEQ multiplex PCR, the repertoire was profiled, and TCRdb retains in-frame clones only, with some absent. The sample carries about 680,000 clones, around 89% recorded once. As for treatment: 15 to 20 received Ad26.COV2.S at low or high dose, single or two shots; five or six received placebo; per-sample allocation not given. Sampling happened 63 days after the first vaccine or placebo injection. Here the sequenced sample was peripheral blood, taken in a trial of Ad26.COV2.S vaccine versus placebo. These receptor sequences come from a person between 18 and 65 years old who received the Ad26.COV2.S COVID-19 vaccine or a placebo.

The rearrangement links TRBV7-2 to TRBJ2-2; TRBD2 matches 14 bases. With 4 bases clipped from V and 4 bases from J, the junction kept 8 bases outside the gene matches. The germline gives CDR1 SGHTA, CDR2 FQGNSA. This CDR3 is 18 amino acids long. CDR3 in amino acids: CASSSTSGRGPGTGELFF. DNA for the CDR3: TGTGCCAGCAGCTCGACTAGCGGGAGGGGACCGGGCACCGGGGAGCTGTTTTTT.

The chain employs TRBV12-3 or TRBV12-4 and TRBJ1-1; D gene ambiguous. Trimming shortened V by 6 bases and J by 7 bases, and 12 bases separated the two germline ends. The length of the CDR3 is 12 residues. As DNA, the CDR3 is TGTGCCAGCAGCTCCTCGTTCCTTGAAGCTTTCTTT. Translation: CASSSSFLEAFF.

The V and J genes are TRBV4-1 and TRBJ1-6, with 8 nucleotides matching TRBD1. Per germline, CDR1 MGHRA and CDR2 YSYEKL. The CDR3 consists of 14 residues. The V gene end was trimmed by 4 bases and the J gene end by 11 bases; junction bases not matched to a gene: 7. The CDR3, as DNA: TGCGCCAGCAGCCCGGGACAGGTCGGGGCACCCCTCCACTTT. Translation: CASSPGQVGAPLHF.

The gene calls are TRBV7-3 and TRBJ2-2, with D unresolved. This CDR3 has 12 residues. The germline CDR1 and CDR2 sequences are SGHTA and FQGTGA. The V and J ends lost 4 bases and 5 bases respectively, with 5 bases between them. The CDR3 is CASSYGTGELFF. The CDR3 nucleotides are TGTGCCAGCAGCTATGGGACCGGGGAGCTGTTTTTT. Supplemented by reference TRBV7-3 and TRBJ2-2, the full variable domain reads GAGVSQTPSNKVTEKGKYVELRCDPISGHTALYWYRQSLGQGPEFLIYFQGTGAADDSGLPNDRFFAVRPEGSVSTLKIQRTERGDSAVYLCASSYGTGELFFGEGSRLTVL.

This clone has just one count. The rearrangement links TRBV19 to TRBJ2-4; 7 positions agree with TRBD2. In germline, CDR1 is LNHDA, CDR2 SQIVND (reference sequence). The CDR3 is 17 residues long. Germline trimming cut 4 bases from V and 0 bases from J; bases unmatched to any gene: 9. CDR3 bases: TGTGCCAGTAGTAGGGGGTTAGCGGGCCCAGCCAAAAACATTCAGTACTTC. Translating it yields CASSRGLAGPAKNIQYF.

The chain recombines TRBV19 with TRBJ2-5, with TRBD2 identical over 12 bases. The germline CDR1 and CDR2 sequences are LNHDA and SQIVND (reference sequence). V dropped 7 bases and J dropped 2; count of bases not matched to a gene: 14. The CDR3 is 18 amino acids. The CDR3 is CASNAGTGGLAGQETQYF. The CDR3 DNA reads as TGTGCCAGTAACGCGGGAACAGGAGGACTAGCGGGGCAAGAGACCCAGTACTTC. Full variable domain (remainder filled in from reference TRBV19 and TRBJ2-5): DGGITQSPKYLFRKEGQNVTLSCEQNLNHDAMYWYRQDPGQGLRLIYYSQIVNDFQKGDIAEGYSVSREKKESFPLTVTSAQKNPTAFYLCASNAGTGGLAGQETQYFGPGTRLLVL.

The V and J genes are TRBV6-6 and TRBJ1-5, with no clear D. Trimming shortened V by 6 bases and J by 0 bases, and 12 bases separated the two germline ends. Germline V gives CDR1 MNHNY, CDR2 SVGAGI (reference sequence). CDR3 length: 15 residues. The CDR3 DNA sequence: TGTGCCAGCAGATTACAGTTTTATAGCAATCAGCCCCAGCATTTT. Translating gives CASRLQFYSNQPQHF.

The rearrangement joins TRBV5-4 to TRBJ2-5; D gene unclear. V was trimmed by 3 bases and J by 5 bases, leaving 11 bases between them. Germline V gene sequence: CDR1 SGHNT, CDR2 YYREEE (reference sequence). CDR3 size: 13 residues. This chain's CDR3 is CASSSGPVETQYF. The CDR3 DNA reads TGTGCCAGCAGCTCGGGTCCCGTCGAGACCCAGTACTTC. Full variable domain (remainder filled in from reference TRBV5-4 and TRBJ2-5): ETGVTQSPTHLIKTRGQQVTLRCSSQSGHNTVSWYQQALGQGPQFIFQYYREEENGRGNFPPRFSGLQFPNYSSELNVNALELDDSALYLCASSSGPVETQYFGPGTRLLVL.

V gene TRBV18 combines with J gene TRBJ2-3; D possibly corresponds to TRBD1 (5 bases). The CDR3 is 14 residues long. The V gene's germline CDR1 is KGHSH and CDR2 LQKENI. V was cut by 2 bases and J by 6 bases, with 12 bases left in between. The CDR3 region is CASSPMGPGDTQYF. For the CDR3, the DNA is TGTGCCAGCTCACCAATGGGGCCCGGGGATACGCAGTATTTT.

This rearrangement joins TRBV10-3 to TRBJ1-1; D is perhaps TRBD1 (5 bases). The V gene lost 3 bases and the J gene lost 6 bases, with 17 bases spanning the gap. Germline V gene lookup returns CDR1 ENHRY and CDR2 SYGVKD. The CDR3 sequence is 15 residues long. Here the CDR3 reads CAISEEGPPMAEAFF. CDR3 in DNA: TGTGCCATCAGTGAAGAGGGGCCCCCTATGGCTGAAGCTTTCTTT.

The chain has TRBV6-6 and TRBJ1-4; 7 nucleotides align to TRBD1. The J segment lost 2 bases and the V segment lost 7 bases, leaving 4 bases of the junction unmatched. The CDR3 has 14 residues. In germline, CDR1 is MNHNY, CDR2 SVGAGI (reference sequence). This chain's CDR3 is CASNQQGTNEKLFF. The CDR3 DNA is TGTGCCAGCAACCAACAGGGGACTAATGAAAAACTGTTTTTT.

This clone was seen only a few times. The chain couples TRBV7-8 to TRBJ1-5; TRBD1 might be the D (6 bases). The CDR3 has 13 residues. V was pared by 4 bases and J by 7 bases, with 11 bases between. Germline V CDR1 and CDR2: SGHVS, FQNEAQ. The CDR3 sequence is CASSWGQRQPQHF. For the CDR3, the DNA is TGTGCCAGCAGCTGGGGACAACGCCAGCCCCAGCATTTT.

V is TRBV10-1 and J is TRBJ1-6, with 7 bases matching TRBD1. The germline V gene encodes CDR1 WNHNN and CDR2 SYGVQD (reference sequence). This CDR3 spans 16 amino acids. Losses at the gene ends were 2 bases for V and 4 bases for J; bases not matched to a gene: 5. CDR3 sequence: CASSETLTGYNSPLHF. The CDR3 DNA sequence: TGCGCCAGCAGTGAGACCCTGACAGGGTATAATTCACCCCTCCACTTT.

The chain carries TRBV29-1 and TRBJ2-1, with 12 nucleotides matching TRBD2. There are 14 residues in the CDR3. CDR1 and CDR2 (germline): SQVTM, ANQGSEA. V was pared by 8 bases and J by 3 bases, with 5 bases of the junction left unmatched. CDR3 protein: CSIGLAGLYNEQFF. Written as DNA, the CDR3 is TGCAGCATAGGACTAGCGGGGCTCTACAATGAGCAGTTCTTC.

Points on this clone: Other DNA sequences within the sample encode an identical CDR3. This chain uses TRBV29-1 with TRBJ2-7, with a tentative D call TRBD1 (5 bases). Per germline, CDR1 SQVTM and CDR2 ANQGSEA. The V and J ends lost 4 bases and 2 bases respectively, with 6 bases between them. This CDR3 is 11 amino acids long. The chain's CDR3 is CSVVGAYEQYF. The CDR3, as DNA: TGCAGCGTTGTAGGGGCCTACGAGCAGTACTTC.

The chain joins TRBV7-9 to TRBJ1-3; 8 nucleotides match TRBD1. The V and J ends lost 4 bases and 1 base, in that order; junction bases with no gene match: 6. Germline V gene sequence: CDR1 SEHNR, CDR2 FQNEAQ (reference sequence). The CDR3 consists of 16 residues. The CDR3 sequence: CASSSMDRASGNTIYF. Written as DNA, the CDR3 is TGTGCCAGCAGCTCGATGGACAGGGCATCTGGAAACACCATATATTTT.

The chain employs TRBV5-4 and TRBJ2-2, with 14 bases that match TRBD2. The J segment lost 4 bases and the V segment lost 4 bases, leaving 6 bases of the junction unmatched. The CDR3 length is 17 residues. Germline lookup yields CDR1 SGHNT and CDR2 YYREEE (reference sequence). The DNA for the CDR3 is TGTGCCAGCAGCCAAGGGACTAGCGGGAGCCTCACCGGGGAGCTGTTTTTT. This translates into CASSQGTSGSLTGELFF.

This chain links TRBV10-3 with TRBJ1-5, with D possibly TRBD1 on 5 matching bases. This CDR3 comprises 15 residues. Per germline, CDR1 ENHRY and CDR2 SYGVKD. Trimming cost V 4 bases and J 6 bases, with 16 bases left between them. The CDR3 here is CAISGGGASTQPQHF. CDR3 DNA sequence: TGTGCCATCAGTGGAGGAGGGGCCTCCACTCAGCCCCAGCATTTT.